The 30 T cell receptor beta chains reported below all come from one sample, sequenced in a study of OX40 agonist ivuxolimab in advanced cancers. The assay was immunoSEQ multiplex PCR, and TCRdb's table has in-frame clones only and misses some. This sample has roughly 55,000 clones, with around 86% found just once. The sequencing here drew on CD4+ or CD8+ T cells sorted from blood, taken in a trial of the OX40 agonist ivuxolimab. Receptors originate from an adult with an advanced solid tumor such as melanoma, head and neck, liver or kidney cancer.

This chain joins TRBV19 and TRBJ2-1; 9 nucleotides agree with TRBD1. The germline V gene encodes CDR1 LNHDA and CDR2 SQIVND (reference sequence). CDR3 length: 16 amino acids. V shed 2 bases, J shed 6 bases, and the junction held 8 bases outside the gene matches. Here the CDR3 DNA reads TGTGCCAGTAGTATAACCGGACAGGGGTGGGGCAATGAGCAGTTCTTC. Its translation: CASSITGQGWGNEQFF.

In DNA, the CDR3 is TGTGCCAGCAGCTTGAGAGGGAACCGGGCGGAAAAACTGTTTTTT. This sequence encodes CASSLRGNRAEKLFF. The chain carries TRBV5-5 and TRBJ1-4; D uncertain. This CDR3 region has 15 residues. Trimming removed 1 base at V and 8 bases at J, with 15 bases between. The germline V gene encodes CDR1 SGHKS and CDR2 YYEKEE (reference sequence).

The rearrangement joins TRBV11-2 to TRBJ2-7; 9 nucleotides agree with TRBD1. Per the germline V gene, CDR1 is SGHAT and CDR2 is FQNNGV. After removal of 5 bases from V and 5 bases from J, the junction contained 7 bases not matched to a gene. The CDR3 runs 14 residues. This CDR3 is CASSQRDRANEQYF. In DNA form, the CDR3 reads TGTGCCAGCAGCCAGCGGGACAGGGCGAACGAGCAGTACTTC. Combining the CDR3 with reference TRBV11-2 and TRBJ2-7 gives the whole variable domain EAGVAQSPRYKIIEKRQSVAFWCNPISGHATLYWYQQILGQGPKLLIQFQNNGVVDDSQLPKDRFSAERLKGVDSTLKIQPAKLEDSAVYLCASSQRDRANEQYFGPGTRLTVT.

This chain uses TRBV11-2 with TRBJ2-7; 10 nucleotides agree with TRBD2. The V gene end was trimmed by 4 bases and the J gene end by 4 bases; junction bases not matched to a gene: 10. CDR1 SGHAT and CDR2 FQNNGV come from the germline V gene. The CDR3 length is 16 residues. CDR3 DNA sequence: TGTGCCAGCAGCTCCCATGGGGCTAGCGGGGGATACGAGCAGTACTTC. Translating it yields CASSSHGASGGYEQYF.

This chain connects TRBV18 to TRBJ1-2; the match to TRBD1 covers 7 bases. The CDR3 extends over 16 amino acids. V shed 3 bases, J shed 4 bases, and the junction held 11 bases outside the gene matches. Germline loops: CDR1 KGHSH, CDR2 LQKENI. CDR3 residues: CASSPTGQPGGYGYTF. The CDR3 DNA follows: TGTGCCAGCTCACCGACCGGGCAGCCAGGGGGCTATGGCTACACCTTC.

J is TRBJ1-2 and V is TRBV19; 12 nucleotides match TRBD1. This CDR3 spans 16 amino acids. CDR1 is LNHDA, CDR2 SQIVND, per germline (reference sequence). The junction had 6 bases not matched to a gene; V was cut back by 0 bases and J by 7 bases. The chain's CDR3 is CASSIDGTGGAGGYTF. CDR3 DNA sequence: TGTGCCAGTAGTATAGACGGGACAGGGGGCGCCGGTGGCTACACCTTC.

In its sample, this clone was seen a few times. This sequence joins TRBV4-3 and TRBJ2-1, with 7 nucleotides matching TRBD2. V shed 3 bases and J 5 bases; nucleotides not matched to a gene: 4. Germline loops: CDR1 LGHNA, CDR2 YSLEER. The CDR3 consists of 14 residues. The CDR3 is CASSQLLANNEQFF. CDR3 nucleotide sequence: TGCGCCAGCAGCCAGTTACTAGCGAACAATGAGCAGTTCTTC.

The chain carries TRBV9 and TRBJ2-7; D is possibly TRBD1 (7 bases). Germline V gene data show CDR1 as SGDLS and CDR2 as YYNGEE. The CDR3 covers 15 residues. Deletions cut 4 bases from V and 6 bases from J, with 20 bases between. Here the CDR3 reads CASSPQTGRRFEQYF. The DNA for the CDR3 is TGTGCCAGCAGCCCTCAGACAGGGAGGCGATTCGAGCAGTACTTC.

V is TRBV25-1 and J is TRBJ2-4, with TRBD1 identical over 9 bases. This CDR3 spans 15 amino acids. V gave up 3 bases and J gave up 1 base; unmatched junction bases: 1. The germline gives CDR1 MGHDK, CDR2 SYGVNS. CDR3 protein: CASSDGTGAKNIQYF. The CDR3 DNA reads TGTGCCAGCAGTGACGGGACAGGGGCCAAAAACATTCAGTACTTC. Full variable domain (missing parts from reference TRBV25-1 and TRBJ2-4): EADIYQTPRYLVIGTGKKITLECSQTMGHDKMYWYQQDPGMELHLIHYSYGVNSTEKGDLSSESTVSRIRTEHFPLTLESARPSHTSQYLCASSDGTGAKNIQYFGAGTRLSVL.

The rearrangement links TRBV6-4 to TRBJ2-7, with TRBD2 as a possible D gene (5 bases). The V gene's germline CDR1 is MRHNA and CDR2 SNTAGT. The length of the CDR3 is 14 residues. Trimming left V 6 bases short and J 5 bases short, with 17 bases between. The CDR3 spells CASSLIEGSHEQYF. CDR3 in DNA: TGTGCCAGCAGCCTTATAGAGGGATCCCACGAGCAGTACTTC.

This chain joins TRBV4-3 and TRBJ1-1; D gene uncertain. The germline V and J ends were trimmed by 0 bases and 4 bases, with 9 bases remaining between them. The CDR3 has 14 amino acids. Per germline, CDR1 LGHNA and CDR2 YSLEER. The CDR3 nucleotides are TGCGCCAGCAGCCAAGAGAGGATTATCACTGAAGCTTTCTTT. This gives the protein CASSQERIITEAFF.

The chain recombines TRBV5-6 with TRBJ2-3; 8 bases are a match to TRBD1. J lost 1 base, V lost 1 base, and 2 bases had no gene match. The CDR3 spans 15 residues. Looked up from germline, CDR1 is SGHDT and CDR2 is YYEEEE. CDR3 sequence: CASSLQGAGTDTQYF. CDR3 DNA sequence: TGTGCCAGCAGCTTGCAGGGGGCCGGCACAGATACGCAGTATTTT.

The CDR3 protein is CASRMDGANYGYTF. The CDR3 DNA follows: TGTGCCAGCAGGATGGACGGCGCTAACTATGGCTACACCTTC. The V call is TRBV28, the J call TRBJ1-2; D remains unclear. V shed 6 bases and J shed 0 bases, with 11 bases lying between them. The CDR3 has 14 residues. CDR1 and CDR2 from the germline V gene are MDHEN and SYDVKM.

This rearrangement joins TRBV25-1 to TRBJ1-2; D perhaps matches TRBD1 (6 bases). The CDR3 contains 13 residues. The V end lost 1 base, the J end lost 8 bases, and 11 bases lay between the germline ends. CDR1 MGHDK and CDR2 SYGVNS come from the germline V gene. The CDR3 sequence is CASSEFGGHGYTF. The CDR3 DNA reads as TGTGCCAGCAGTGAATTCGGGGGGCACGGCTACACCTTC.

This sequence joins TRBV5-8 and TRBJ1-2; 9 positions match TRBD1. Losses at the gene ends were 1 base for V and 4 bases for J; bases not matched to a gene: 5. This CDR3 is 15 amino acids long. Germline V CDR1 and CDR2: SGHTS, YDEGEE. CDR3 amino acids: CASSLTGGFGYGYTF. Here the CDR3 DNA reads TGTGCCAGCAGCTTGACAGGGGGCTTTGGCTATGGCTACACCTTC.

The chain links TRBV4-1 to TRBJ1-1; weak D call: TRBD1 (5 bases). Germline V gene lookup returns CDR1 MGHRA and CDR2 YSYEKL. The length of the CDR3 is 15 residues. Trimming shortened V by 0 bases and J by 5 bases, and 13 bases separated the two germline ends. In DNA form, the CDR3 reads TGCGCCAGCAGCCAAGATCCAGGGCTGAGAACTGAAGCTTTCTTT. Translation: CASSQDPGLRTEAFF.

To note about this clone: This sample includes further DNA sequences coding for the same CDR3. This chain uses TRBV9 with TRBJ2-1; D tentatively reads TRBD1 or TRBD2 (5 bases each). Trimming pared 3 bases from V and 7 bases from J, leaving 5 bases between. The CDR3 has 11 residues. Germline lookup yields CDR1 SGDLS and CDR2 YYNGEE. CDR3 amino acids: CASSGGNEQFF. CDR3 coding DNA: TGTGCCAGCAGCGGGGGGAATGAGCAGTTCTTC.

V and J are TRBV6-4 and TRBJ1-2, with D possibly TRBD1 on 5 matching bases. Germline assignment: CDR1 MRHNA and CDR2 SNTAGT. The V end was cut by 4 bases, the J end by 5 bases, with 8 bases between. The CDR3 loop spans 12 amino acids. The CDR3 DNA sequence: TGTGCCAGCAGTGCGCAGGGTTATGGCTACACCTTC. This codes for CASSAQGYGYTF.

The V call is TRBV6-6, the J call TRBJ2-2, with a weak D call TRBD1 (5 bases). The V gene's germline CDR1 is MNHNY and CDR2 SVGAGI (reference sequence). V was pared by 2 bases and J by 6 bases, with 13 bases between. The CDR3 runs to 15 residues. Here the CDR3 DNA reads TGTGCCAGCAGTTACGACGACACAGGATCCGGGGAGCTGTTTTTT. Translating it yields CASSYDDTGSGELFF.

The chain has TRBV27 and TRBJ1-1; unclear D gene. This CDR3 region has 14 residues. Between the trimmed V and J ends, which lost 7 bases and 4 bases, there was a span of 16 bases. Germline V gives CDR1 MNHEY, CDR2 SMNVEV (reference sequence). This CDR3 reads CASTISTGFTEAFF. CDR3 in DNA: TGTGCCAGCACCATCTCGACGGGTTTCACTGAAGCTTTCTTT.

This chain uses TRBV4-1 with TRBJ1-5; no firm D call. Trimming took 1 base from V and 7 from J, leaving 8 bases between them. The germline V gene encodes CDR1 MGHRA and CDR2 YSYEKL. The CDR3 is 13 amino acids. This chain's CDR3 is CASSQALSQPQHF. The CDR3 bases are TGCGCCAGCAGCCAAGCCCTAAGCCAGCCCCAGCATTTT.

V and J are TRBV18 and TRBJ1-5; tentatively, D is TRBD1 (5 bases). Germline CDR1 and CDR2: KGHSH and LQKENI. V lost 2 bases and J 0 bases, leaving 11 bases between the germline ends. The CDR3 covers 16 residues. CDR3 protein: CASSPNRGDSNQPQHF. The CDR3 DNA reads TGTGCCAGCTCACCAAATAGAGGGGATAGCAATCAGCCCCAGCATTTT.

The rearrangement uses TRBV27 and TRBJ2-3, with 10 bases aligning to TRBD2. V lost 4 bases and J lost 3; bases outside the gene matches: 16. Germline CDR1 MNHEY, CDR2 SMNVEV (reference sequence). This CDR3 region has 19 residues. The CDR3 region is CASSSVAGGFLGRTDTQYF. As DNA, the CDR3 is TGTGCCAGCAGTTCTGTAGCGGGGGGTTTTCTTGGAAGGACAGATACGCAGTATTTT.

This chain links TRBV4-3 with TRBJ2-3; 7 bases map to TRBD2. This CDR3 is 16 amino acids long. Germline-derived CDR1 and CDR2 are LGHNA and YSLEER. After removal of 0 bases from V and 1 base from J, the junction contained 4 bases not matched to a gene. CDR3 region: CASSQDARGGTDTQYF. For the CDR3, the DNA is TGCGCCAGCAGCCAAGATGCACGGGGGGGCACAGATACGCAGTATTTT.

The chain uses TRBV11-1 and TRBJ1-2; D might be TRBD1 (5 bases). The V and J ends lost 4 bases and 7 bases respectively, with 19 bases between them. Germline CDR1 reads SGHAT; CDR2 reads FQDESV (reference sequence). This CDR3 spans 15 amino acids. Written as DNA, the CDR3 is TGTGCCAGCAGCTCGATTTCAGAGGGGCTGGGTGGCTACACCTTC. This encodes CASSSISEGLGGYTF.

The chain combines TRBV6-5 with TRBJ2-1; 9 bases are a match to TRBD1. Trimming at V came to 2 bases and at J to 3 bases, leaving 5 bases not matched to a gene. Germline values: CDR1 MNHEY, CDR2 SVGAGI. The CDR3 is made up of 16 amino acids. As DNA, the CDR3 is TGTGCCAGCAGTTACCAGGGACAGGGTCTCTACAATGAGCAGTTCTTC. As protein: CASSYQGQGLYNEQFF.

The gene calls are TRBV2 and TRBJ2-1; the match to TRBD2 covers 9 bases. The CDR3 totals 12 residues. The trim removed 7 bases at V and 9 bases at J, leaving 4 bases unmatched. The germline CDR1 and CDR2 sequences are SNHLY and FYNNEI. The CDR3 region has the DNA TGTGCCAGCAAGGGACTAGCCCCTGAGCAGTTCTTC. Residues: CASKGLAPEQFF.

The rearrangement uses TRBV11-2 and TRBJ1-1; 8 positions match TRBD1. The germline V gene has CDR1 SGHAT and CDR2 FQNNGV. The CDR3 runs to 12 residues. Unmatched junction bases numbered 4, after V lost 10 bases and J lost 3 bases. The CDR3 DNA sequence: TGTGCCATGCAGGGGGCGGACACTGAAGCTTTCTTT. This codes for CAMQGADTEAFF.

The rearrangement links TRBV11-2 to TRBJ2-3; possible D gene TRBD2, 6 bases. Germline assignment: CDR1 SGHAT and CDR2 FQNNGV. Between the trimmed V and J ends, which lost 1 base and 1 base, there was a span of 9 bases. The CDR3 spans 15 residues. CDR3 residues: CASSLGVAGTDTQYF. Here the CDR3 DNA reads TGTGCCAGCAGCTTAGGCGTAGCGGGCACAGATACGCAGTATTTT.

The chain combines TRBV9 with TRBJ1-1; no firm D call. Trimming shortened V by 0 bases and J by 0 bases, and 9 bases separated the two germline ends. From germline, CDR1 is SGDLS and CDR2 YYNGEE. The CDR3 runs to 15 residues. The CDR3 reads CASSVGQPLNTEAFF. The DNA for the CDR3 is TGTGCCAGCAGCGTAGGTCAGCCCTTGAACACTGAAGCTTTCTTT.